The clone carrying this T cell receptor beta chain has just a few counts. This sample is part of a study of early T cells in non-severe SARS-CoV-2 infection. Individual cDNA molecules were tagged with unique molecular identifiers. TCRdb independently ran MiXCR on the 5' RACE reads; one entry per CDR3 protein. The sample includes about 27,000 distinct CDR3 sequences, 4% to 4.5% of them seen just once. The CDR3 length is 13 residues. V was clipped by 6 bases and J by 7 bases; unmatched bases: 10. CDR1 is DFQATT, CDR2 SNEGSKA, per germline (reference sequence). The sample comprised whole blood. The TCR was taken from an adult who was a healthcare worker with PCR-confirmed SARS-CoV-2 infection or an uninfected control (not recorded which). The rearrangement uses TRBV20-1 and TRBJ2-7; 9 bases line up with TRBD2. The CDR3 DNA follows: TGCAGTGCAACCCGCGGCGGGAGGGCAGAGCAGTACTTC. It yields the protein CSATRGGRAEQYF.